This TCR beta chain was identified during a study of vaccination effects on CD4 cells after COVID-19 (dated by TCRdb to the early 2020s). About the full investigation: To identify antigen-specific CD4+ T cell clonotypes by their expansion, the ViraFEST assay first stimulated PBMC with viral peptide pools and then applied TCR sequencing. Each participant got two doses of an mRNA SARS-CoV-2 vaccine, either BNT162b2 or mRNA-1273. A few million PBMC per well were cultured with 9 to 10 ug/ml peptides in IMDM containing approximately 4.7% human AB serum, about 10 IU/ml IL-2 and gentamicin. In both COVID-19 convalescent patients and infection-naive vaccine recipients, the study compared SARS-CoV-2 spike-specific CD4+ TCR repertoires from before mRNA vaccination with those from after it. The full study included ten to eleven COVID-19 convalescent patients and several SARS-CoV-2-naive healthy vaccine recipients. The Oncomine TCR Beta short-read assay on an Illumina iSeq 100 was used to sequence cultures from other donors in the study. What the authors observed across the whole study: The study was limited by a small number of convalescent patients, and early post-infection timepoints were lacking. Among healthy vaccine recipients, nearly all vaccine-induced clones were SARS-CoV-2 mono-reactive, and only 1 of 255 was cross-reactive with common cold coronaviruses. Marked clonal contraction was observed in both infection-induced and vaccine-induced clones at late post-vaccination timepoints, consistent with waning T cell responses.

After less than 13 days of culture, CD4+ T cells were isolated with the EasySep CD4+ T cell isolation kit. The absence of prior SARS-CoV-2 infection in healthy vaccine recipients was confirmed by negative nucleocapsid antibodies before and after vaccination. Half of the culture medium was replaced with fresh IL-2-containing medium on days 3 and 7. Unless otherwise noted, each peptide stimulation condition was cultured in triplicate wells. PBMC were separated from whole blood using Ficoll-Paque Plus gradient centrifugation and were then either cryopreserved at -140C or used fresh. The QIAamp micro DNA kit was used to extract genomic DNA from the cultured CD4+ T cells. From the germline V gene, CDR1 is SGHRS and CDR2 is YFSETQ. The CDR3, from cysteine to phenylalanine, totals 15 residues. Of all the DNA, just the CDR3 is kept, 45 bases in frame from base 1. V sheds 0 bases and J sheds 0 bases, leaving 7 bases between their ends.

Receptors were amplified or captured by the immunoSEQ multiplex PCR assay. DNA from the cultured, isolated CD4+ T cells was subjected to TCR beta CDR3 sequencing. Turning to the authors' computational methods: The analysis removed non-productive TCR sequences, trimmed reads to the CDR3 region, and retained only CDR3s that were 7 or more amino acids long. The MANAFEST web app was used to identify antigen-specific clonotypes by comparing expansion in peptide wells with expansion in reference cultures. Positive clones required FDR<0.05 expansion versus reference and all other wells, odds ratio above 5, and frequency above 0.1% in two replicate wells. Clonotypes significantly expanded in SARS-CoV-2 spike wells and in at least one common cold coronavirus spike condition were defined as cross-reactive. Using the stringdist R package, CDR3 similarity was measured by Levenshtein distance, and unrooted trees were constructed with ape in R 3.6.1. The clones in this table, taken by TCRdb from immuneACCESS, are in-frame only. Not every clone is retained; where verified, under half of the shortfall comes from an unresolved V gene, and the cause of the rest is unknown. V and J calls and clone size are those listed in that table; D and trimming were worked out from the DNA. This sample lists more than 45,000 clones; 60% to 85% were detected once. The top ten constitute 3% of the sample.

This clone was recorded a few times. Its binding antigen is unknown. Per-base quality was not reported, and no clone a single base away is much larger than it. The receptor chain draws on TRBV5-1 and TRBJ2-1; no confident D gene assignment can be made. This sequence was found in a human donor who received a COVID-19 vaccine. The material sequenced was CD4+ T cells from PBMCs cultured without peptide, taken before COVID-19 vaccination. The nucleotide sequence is TGCGCCAGCAGCTTGGCCCCGGTCTCCTACAATGAGCAGTTCTTC. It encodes CASSLAPVSYNEQFF.